Below are 29 T cell receptor beta chains sequenced from a single sample in a study of cytomegalovirus exposure and HLA in healthy donors. Both 60 Vbeta primers and 13 Jbeta primers went into the PCR. Repertoires were generated with immunoSEQ multiplex PCR, while TCRdb's copy carries only in-frame clones and drops some. The sample lists roughly 80,000 clones, about four fifths occurring once. What was sequenced was PBMCs. The receptors here all came from a woman aged 25-40 years in good health and CMV-seronegative.

The rearrangement joins TRBV6-1 to TRBJ1-6, with D possibly matching TRBD1 (6 bases). Germline V CDR1 and CDR2: MNHNS, SASEGT. The CDR3 totals 16 residues. Between the trimmed V and J ends, which lost 1 base and 6 bases, there was a span of 13 bases. CDR3 in DNA: TGTGCCAGCAGTGAAGGGACAGCGCTGGGTAATTCACCCCTCCACTTT. Translation: CASSEGTALGNSPLHF.

The chain uses TRBV9 and TRBJ1-4; 7 nucleotides line up with TRBD1. This CDR3 is 16 amino acids long. Trimming removed 4 bases from V and 5 bases from J; junction bases left unmatched: 11. Germline-derived CDR1 and CDR2 are SGDLS and YYNGEE. CDR3 sequence: CASSLRGGAPNEKLFF. As DNA, the CDR3 is TGTGCCAGCAGCCTCCGAGGGGGCGCCCCCAATGAAAAACTGTTTTTT.

Notes on this clone: At one boundary the junction diverges from the germline segment, which might be a read error. The rearrangement uses TRBV7-9 and TRBJ2-7, with TRBD2 matching 10 bases. The CDR3 is 15 residues long. The V gene's germline CDR1 is SEHNR and CDR2 FQNEAQ (reference sequence). The CDR3 loop is CSSSPLAGASYEQYF. The CDR3 nucleotides read TGTTCCAGCAGCCCTCTAGCGGGAGCGTCCTACGAGCAGTACTTC.

The chain carries TRBV9 and TRBJ2-5, with 12 bases aligning to TRBD2. The V and J ends lost 0 bases and 5 bases, in that order; junction bases with no gene match: 8. The CDR3 extends over 17 amino acids. Germline V gene data show CDR1 as SGDLS and CDR2 as YYNGEE. This CDR3 reads CASSVGLAGGVLETQYF. The CDR3 coding sequence is TGTGCCAGCAGCGTAGGCCTAGCGGGGGGGGTGCTGGAGACCCAGTACTTC.

V gene TRBV7-2 combines with J gene TRBJ2-5, with D unresolved. The CDR3 spans 14 residues. Germline CDR1 SGHTA, CDR2 FQGNSA. V lost 1 base, J lost 4 bases, and 10 bases lay in between. The CDR3 coding sequence is TGTGCCAGCAGCTTAGACCGGGTTGGAGAGACCCAGTACTTC. Amino acids: CASSLDRVGETQYF. The full variable domain, its missing parts supplied by reference TRBV7-2 and TRBJ2-5, is GAGVSQSPSNKVTEKGKDVELRCDPISGHTALYWYRQSLGQGLEFLIYFQGNSAPDKSGLPSDRFSAERTGGSVSTLTIQRTQQEDSAVYLCASSLDRVGETQYFGPGTRLLVL.

The rearrangement joins TRBV6-6 to TRBJ2-3; 10 bases are a match to TRBD2. Germline-derived CDR1 and CDR2 are MNHNY and SVGAGI (reference sequence). The CDR3 extends over 15 amino acids. The V segment lost 5 bases and the J segment 10 bases; nucleotides outside the gene matches: 12. The CDR3 nucleotides are TGTGCCAGCAGTGGTTCCATAGCGGGAGGTCCTGCGCAGTATTTT. Translation: CASSGSIAGGPAQYF.

V is TRBV5-1 and J is TRBJ2-5, with D perhaps TRBD2 (7 bases). The germline V gene has CDR1 SGHRS and CDR2 YFSETQ. The CDR3 has 16 amino acids. V was trimmed by 2 bases and J by 1 base, leaving 15 bases between them. The CDR3 here is CASSLIGGGSQETQYF. The DNA for the CDR3 is TGCGCCAGCAGCTTAATAGGGGGAGGGAGCCAAGAGACCCAGTACTTC.

The chain employs TRBV5-1 and TRBJ2-3; 8 bases map to TRBD1. Germline CDR1 and CDR2: SGHRS and YFSETQ. V lost 4 bases to trimming and J lost 2 bases; unmatched junction nucleotides: 9. The length of the CDR3 is 16 residues. The CDR3 nucleotides read TGCGCCAGCAGCCGTCAGACAGGGGCCCTCACAGATACGCAGTATTTT. Its translation: CASSRQTGALTDTQYF. Full variable domain (outside the CDR3, taken from reference TRBV5-1 and TRBJ2-3): KAGVTQTPRYLIKTRGQQVTLSCSPISGHRSVSWYQQTPGQGLQFLFEYFSETQRNKGNFPGRFSGRQFSNSRSEMNVSTLELGDSALYLCASSRQTGALTDTQYFGPGTRLTVL.

The chain carries TRBV9 and TRBJ1-5; 7 nucleotides agree with TRBD1. V shed 2 bases and J 4 bases; nucleotides not matched to a gene: 0. Germline V gene data show CDR1 as SGDLS and CDR2 as YYNGEE. The CDR3 runs 13 residues. CDR3 in DNA: TGTGCCAGCAGCGTCAGGGGGAATCAGCCCCAGCATTTT. Encoded protein: CASSVRGNQPQHF.

V gene TRBV6-1 combines with J gene TRBJ2-6; the match to TRBD1 covers 8 bases. Germline V gene lookup returns CDR1 MNHNS and CDR2 SASEGT. The CDR3 sequence is 14 residues long. V lost 7 bases and J lost 3; bases outside the gene matches: 2. CDR3 residues: CASTQGGGANVLTF. The CDR3 region has the DNA TGTGCCAGCACACAGGGGGGTGGGGCCAACGTCCTGACTTTC.

The V call is TRBV9, the J call TRBJ2-6; no firm D call. Germline CDR1 reads SGDLS; CDR2 reads YYNGEE. V was cut by 1 base and J by 0 bases, with 5 bases left in between. CDR3 length: 15 residues. CDR3 DNA: TGTGCCAGCAGCGTAAGTAGCTCTGGGGCCAACGTCCTGACTTTC. It specifies CASSVSSSGANVLTF. The full variable domain, in which reference TRBV9 and TRBJ2-6 provide the parts outside the CDR3, is DSGVTQTPKHLITATGQRVTLRCSPRSGDLSVYWYQQSLDQGLQFLIQYYNGEERAKGNILERFSAQQFPDLHSELNLSSLELGDSALYFCASSVSSSGANVLTFGAGSRLTVL.

The V and J genes are TRBV18 and TRBJ2-1; 8 nucleotides agree with TRBD2. In germline, CDR1 is KGHSH, CDR2 LQKENI. The CDR3 is 15 residues long. The V gene end was trimmed by 4 bases and the J gene end by 2 bases; junction bases not matched to a gene: 4. Here the CDR3 DNA reads TGTGCCAGCTCACTGGCGGGAGGCACCTACAATGAGCAGTTCTTC. Protein sequence: CASSLAGGTYNEQFF.

The V and J genes are TRBV25-1 and TRBJ2-1; maybe TRBD1 (6 bases). Germline CDR1 reads MGHDK; CDR2 reads SYGVNS. The CDR3 totals 13 residues. The germline V and J ends were trimmed by 3 bases and 8 bases, with 11 bases remaining between them. The CDR3 loop reads CASSEGARDEQFF. Here the CDR3 DNA reads TGTGCCAGCAGTGAGGGGGCACGGGATGAGCAGTTCTTC.

This clone was seen just once. The chain links TRBV28 to TRBJ2-2; D is unresolved. Germline CDR1 and CDR2: MDHEN and SYDVKM. The CDR3 sequence is 14 residues long. V was trimmed by 2 bases and J by 0 bases, leaving 4 bases between them. DNA for the CDR3: TGTGCCAGCAGTTTAGTAGCGAACACCGGGGAGCTGTTTTTT. Its translation: CASSLVANTGELFF.

The genes are TRBV4-2 and TRBJ2-3, with 7 bases matching TRBD2. Trimming cost V 1 base and J 4 bases; bases outside gene matches: 8. Germline V gene sequence: CDR1 LGHNA, CDR2 YNFKEQ. CDR3 length: 16 amino acids. The CDR3 here is CASSQGGREGPDTQYF. The CDR3 DNA follows: TGTGCCAGCAGCCAAGGGGGGAGGGAGGGACCAGATACGCAGTATTTT.

V and J are TRBV5-6 and TRBJ2-3, with 8 bases fitting TRBD2. CDR3 length: 14 residues. The ends lost 4 bases at V and 2 bases at J; junction bases unmatched: 3. Looked up from germline, CDR1 is SGHDT and CDR2 is YYEEEE. The DNA of the CDR3 is TGTGCCAGCAGCCCGGGGGGGACCACAGATACGCAGTATTTT. It specifies CASSPGGTTDTQYF. The whole variable domain, filled in from reference TRBV5-6 and TRBJ2-3, reads DAGVTQSPTHLIKTRGQQVTLRCSPKSGHDTVSWYQQALGQGPQFIFQYYEEEERQRGNFPDRFSGHQFPNYSSELNVNALLLGDSALYLCASSPGGTTDTQYFGPGTRLTVL.

The chain has TRBV6-1 and TRBJ1-1, with TRBD1 matching over 9 bases. This CDR3 is 14 amino acids long. V gave up 5 bases and J gave up 3 bases; unmatched junction bases: 4. Germline CDR1 MNHNS, CDR2 SASEGT. CDR3 sequence reads: CASSLRDRDTEAFF. The CDR3 DNA reads TGTGCCAGCAGTCTCCGGGACAGGGACACTGAAGCTTTCTTT.

This rearrangement joins TRBV5-1 to TRBJ2-2; weak D call: TRBD1 (6 bases). The CDR3 loop spans 16 amino acids. V was clipped by 4 bases and J by 2 bases, with 15 bases between them. Germline V lookup: CDR1 SGHRS, CDR2 YFSETQ. The CDR3 sequence is CASSVLGTLNTGELFF. In DNA form, the CDR3 reads TGCGCCAGCAGCGTCTTGGGGACACTTAACACCGGGGAGCTGTTTTTT. Full variable domain (remainder filled in from reference TRBV5-1 and TRBJ2-2): KAGVTQTPRYLIKTRGQQVTLSCSPISGHRSVSWYQQTPGQGLQFLFEYFSETQRNKGNFPGRFSGRQFSNSRSEMNVSTLELGDSALYLCASSVLGTLNTGELFFGEGSRLTVL.

The chain couples TRBV4-3 to TRBJ2-1; TRBD2 agrees at 9 bases. CDR3 size: 16 residues. The germline V gene has CDR1 LGHNA and CDR2 YSLEER. J gave up 8 bases and V 0 bases, and 8 bases lay outside the gene matches. The CDR3 region has the DNA TGCGCCAGCAGCCAAGAATATGGTAGCGGGAGCCATGAGCAGTTCTTC. Protein product: CASSQEYGSGSHEQFF.

This rearrangement joins TRBV18 to TRBJ1-1; D is unclear. This CDR3 region has 12 residues. The germline V and J ends were trimmed by 6 bases and 0 bases, with 5 bases remaining between them. Per the germline V gene, CDR1 is KGHSH and CDR2 is LQKENI. CDR3 loop: CASSQVNTEAFF. CDR3 bases: TGTGCCAGCTCCCAGGTGAACACTGAAGCTTTCTTT.

This rearrangement joins TRBV5-1 to TRBJ2-2; 8 nucleotides agree with TRBD1. This CDR3 has 15 amino acids. The V gene's germline CDR1 is SGHRS and CDR2 YFSETQ. The J segment lost 4 bases and the V segment lost 1 base, leaving 3 bases of the junction unmatched. CDR3 coding DNA: TGCGCCAGCAGCTTGAACACAGGGGGCACCGGGGAGCTGTTTTTT. Translated: CASSLNTGGTGELFF.

For the CDR3, the DNA is TGTGCCAGCTTGCGGGGCTACGAGCAGTACTTC. It translates to CASLRGYEQYF. The genes are TRBV6-1 and TRBJ2-7; tentative D call: TRBD2 (6 bases). Trimming stripped 8 bases from V and 3 bases from J, with 8 bases between. CDR1 and CDR2 from the germline V gene are MNHNS and SASEGT. This CDR3 region has 11 residues.

The V and J genes are TRBV2 and TRBJ2-3; tentatively, D is TRBD1 (5 bases). This CDR3 comprises 13 residues. Germline lookup yields CDR1 SNHLY and CDR2 FYNNEI. V gave up 6 bases and J gave up 0 bases, with 7 bases separating them. The DNA for the CDR3 is TGTGCCAGCAGCAGGGCCAGCACAGATACGCAGTATTTT. As protein: CASSRASTDTQYF.

The chain is built from TRBV9 and TRBJ2-5, with 11 bases lining up with TRBD2. V dropped 0 bases and J dropped 7; count of bases not matched to a gene: 8. CDR1 is SGDLS and CDR2 is YYNGEE in the germline V gene. CDR3 size: 16 residues. The DNA for the CDR3 is TGTGCCAGCAGCGTAGGGTCTAGCGGGGGGATGGGGACCCAGTACTTC. Amino acid sequence: CASSVGSSGGMGTQYF.

The J gene is TRBJ2-7, the V gene TRBV4-3, with 12 bases matching TRBD2. V dropped 4 bases and J dropped 7; count of bases not matched to a gene: 8. The CDR3 runs to 15 residues. CDR1 LGHNA and CDR2 YSLEER come from the germline V gene. The CDR3: CASSPLAGGPVEQYF. In DNA, the CDR3 is TGCGCCAGCAGCCCGCTAGCGGGAGGGCCGGTTGAGCAGTACTTC.

The chain joins TRBV5-1 to TRBJ2-3, with D maybe TRBD2 (5 bases). V was shortened by 0 bases and J by 3 bases, with 11 bases between the two germline ends. Germline assignment: CDR1 SGHRS and CDR2 YFSETQ. The CDR3 runs to 15 residues. The CDR3 region has the DNA TGCGCCAGCAGCTTGGTAACGGGAAAGACAGATACGCAGTATTTT. It yields the protein CASSLVTGKTDTQYF.

This chain connects TRBV6-1 to TRBJ2-7; 10 bases map to TRBD2. CDR3 size: 12 residues. Germline assignment: CDR1 MNHNS and CDR2 SASEGT. CDR3 amino acids: CGHSAGGYEQYF. The CDR3 DNA reads as TGTGGACATTCAGCGGGAGGGTACGAGCAGTACTTC.

J is TRBJ1-6 and V is TRBV18; D uncertain. V lost 2 bases to trimming and J lost 0 bases, with 8 bases between them. This CDR3 has 16 residues. Per germline, CDR1 KGHSH and CDR2 LQKENI. The CDR3 DNA sequence: TGTGCCAGCTCACCAGGGAGGAGCTCCTATAATTCACCCCTCCACTTT. It codes for CASSPGRSSYNSPLHF.

This rearrangement joins TRBV19 to TRBJ2-6; tentatively, D is TRBD2 (5 bases). The CDR3 is made up of 15 amino acids. V lost 3 bases, J lost 2 bases, and 8 bases lay in between. Germline values: CDR1 LNHDA, CDR2 SQIVND (reference sequence). CDR3 in DNA: TGTGCCAGTAGTATGTCGGGGACTGGGGCCAACGTCCTGACTTTC. Translating gives CASSMSGTGANVLTF.